The 28 T cell receptor beta chains presented below share a single source sample, sequenced in a study of shared clonotypes between healthy human individuals. TCRdb's copy holds only in-frame clones and misses some; the assay was immunoSEQ multiplex PCR. The sample includes about 480,000 clones, about four fifths of them seen just once. Sequences were obtained from PBMCs. Every receptor here comes from a woman between 40 and 55 years old in good health. Some clones in this sample may be carry-over from other donors' samples.

V gene TRBV5-1 combines with J gene TRBJ1-2, with 7 bases that match TRBD1. The trim removed 6 bases at V and 3 bases at J, leaving 11 bases unmatched. The CDR3 runs to 15 residues. CDR1 and CDR2 (germline): SGHRS, YFSETQ. DNA of the CDR3: TGCGCCAGCAAACCCAGACAGGGACAGCACTATGGCTACACCTTC. It codes for CASKPRQGQHYGYTF.

This rearrangement joins TRBV28 to TRBJ1-5, with TRBD1 identical over 7 bases. Looked up from germline, CDR1 is MDHEN and CDR2 is SYDVKM. The CDR3 length is 17 residues. Trimming cost V 5 bases and J 4 bases; bases outside gene matches: 14. CDR3: CASSEEPGQRGNQPQHF. CDR3 sequence (DNA): TGTGCCAGCAGTGAAGAACCGGGACAGCGGGGAAATCAGCCCCAGCATTTT.

V usage is TRBV7-6 and J usage is TRBJ2-7; the D call may be TRBD1 or TRBD2 (5 bases each). Germline V lookup: CDR1 SGHVS, CDR2 FNYEAQ. This CDR3 region has 14 residues. V dropped 5 bases and J dropped 3 bases, with 14 bases sitting between them. The CDR3: CASSPGPFSYEQYF. CDR3 in DNA: TGTGCCAGCAGCCCGGGACCTTTCAGCTACGAGCAGTACTTC.

The chain uses TRBV5-4 and TRBJ2-7; D ambiguous. The length of the CDR3 is 15 residues. CDR1 SGHNT and CDR2 YYREEE come from the germline V gene (reference sequence). V was cut by 3 bases and J by 3 bases, with 16 bases left in between. CDR3: CASSSIDKGYYEQYF. The CDR3 bases are TGTGCCAGCAGCTCAATTGACAAGGGATACTACGAGCAGTACTTC.

This chain connects TRBV6-5 to TRBJ2-7; 8 bases align to TRBD2. The CDR3 has 14 residues. CDR1 is MNHEY and CDR2 is SVGAGI in the germline V gene. With V trimmed by 4 bases and J by 4 bases, 6 bases remained unmatched. The CDR3 spells CASSSGTRWYEQYF. The CDR3 DNA sequence: TGTGCCAGCAGTTCCGGGACTAGATGGTACGAGCAGTACTTC.

The chain recombines TRBV30 with TRBJ2-3; D is unresolved. Germline V gives CDR1 GTSNPN, CDR2 SVGIG (reference sequence). The ends were cut back, 4 bases at V and 1 base at J, with 9 bases in the middle. The CDR3 extends over 13 amino acids. CDR3 sequence (DNA): TGTGCCTGGATCTGGAAAGGCACAGATACGCAGTATTTT. Protein: CAWIWKGTDTQYF.

Turning to this clone: This CDR3 is missing its conserved last phenylalanine or tryptophan, likely due to a read error. It is unclear where the CDR3 begins or ends on the DNA, so no DNA is shown, and the CDR3 is as TCRdb lists it. The chain carries TRBV6-6 and TRBJ2-7; TRBD1, the D gene given by the table, was not confirmed from the DNA. The germline V gene has CDR1 MNHNY and CDR2 SVGAGI (reference sequence). Inclusive of both ends, the CDR3 amounts to 10 amino acids. The CDR3: CASGRQEPFL.

Comment on this clone: The junction departs from the called germline gene at one end, perhaps through a read error. This rearrangement joins TRBV7-7 to TRBJ2-7, with 9 positions matching TRBD1. CDR1 SSHAT and CDR2 FNYEAQ come from the germline V gene (reference sequence). The CDR3 contains 13 residues. CDR3 bases: TGTGCTAGCAGTCGGGGACAGGGAAGGGAGCAGTACTTC. It yields the protein CASSRGQGREQYF.

Comments on this clone: It is likely a read error: a sequence one base away is far more abundant. Other DNA sequences of this sample code for an identical CDR3. V usage is TRBV7-8 and J usage is TRBJ2-7; unclear D gene. V was shortened by 9 bases and J by 2 bases, with 20 bases between the two germline ends. CDR3 length: 15 residues. Germline lookup yields CDR1 SGHVS and CDR2 FQNEAQ. CDR3 in amino acids: CASSFLRYSPYEQYF. The CDR3, as DNA: TGTGCCAGTAGTTTCCTCCGCTACTCACCCTACGAGCAGTACTTC.

J is TRBJ1-2 and V is TRBV2; 9 bases are shared with TRBD1. Trimming at V came to 4 bases and at J to 7 bases, leaving 7 bases not matched to a gene. The germline gives CDR1 SNHLY, CDR2 FYNNEI. This CDR3 contains 14 residues. The CDR3 spells CASSAGTGKFGYTF. The CDR3, as DNA: TGTGCCAGCAGTGCCGGGACAGGGAAGTTTGGCTACACCTTC.

This chain links TRBV7-2 with TRBJ2-7, with 9 bases fitting TRBD2. This CDR3 has 16 residues. V shed 5 bases and J 0 bases; nucleotides not matched to a gene: 8. Looked up from germline, CDR1 is SGHTA and CDR2 is FQGNSA. CDR3 sequence: CASSRRSGSGSYEQYF. The CDR3 DNA is TGTGCCAGCAGCCGGCGTAGCGGGAGTGGCTCCTACGAGCAGTACTTC.

The V call is TRBV2, the J call TRBJ1-5; D is uncertain. The CDR3 totals 15 residues. Trimming took 7 bases from V and 0 from J, leaving 13 bases between them. CDR1 and CDR2 (germline): SNHLY, FYNNEI. CDR3 in DNA: TGTGCCAGCACGTGGTCACCTTATAGCAATCAGCCCCAGCATTTT. Its translation is CASTWSPYSNQPQHF.

V gene TRBV19 combines with J gene TRBJ2-4; 7 bases are shared with TRBD1. From germline, CDR1 is LNHDA and CDR2 SQIVND (reference sequence). The V segment lost 1 base and the J segment 9 bases; nucleotides outside the gene matches: 6. This CDR3 comprises 14 residues. The CDR3 loop reads CASSIGQGRGIQYF. The CDR3 DNA is TGTGCCAGTAGTATAGGACAGGGAAGGGGCATTCAGTACTTC.

This clone was seen a handful of times. V usage is TRBV27 and J usage is TRBJ2-3; D is possibly TRBD1 (6 bases). The V and J ends lost 5 bases and 1 base respectively, with 13 bases between them. The germline CDR1 and CDR2 sequences are MNHEY and SMNVEV (reference sequence). The CDR3 sequence is 15 residues long. CDR3 DNA: TGTGCCAGCAGTCAACACCGGACAGGCACAGATACGCAGTATTTT. This encodes CASSQHRTGTDTQYF.

The V call is TRBV30, the J call TRBJ1-6; 7 bases match TRBD1. CDR3 length: 15 amino acids. CDR1 GTSNPN and CDR2 SVGIG come from the germline V gene (reference sequence). V was clipped by 4 bases and J by 7 bases; unmatched bases: 10. This CDR3 reads CAWNWAGGSNSPLHF. CDR3 nucleotide sequence: TGTGCCTGGAATTGGGCAGGGGGATCGAATTCACCCCTCCACTTT.

This clone was detected a few times. This chain links TRBV5-1 with TRBJ2-1; TRBD1 agrees at 10 bases. Trimming at V came to 4 bases and at J to 7 bases, leaving 8 bases not matched to a gene. CDR1 is SGHRS and CDR2 is YFSETQ in the germline V gene. The CDR3 sequence is 15 residues long. The DNA of the CDR3 is TGCGCCAGCAGCCCACGGACAGGGGGACTGAATGAGCAGTTCTTC. This translates into CASSPRTGGLNEQFF.

This clone occurred once. The gene calls are TRBV2 and TRBJ2-3; D is unclear. Trimming took off 4 bases at V and 1 base at J, with 15 bases between the two ends. CDR1 and CDR2 (germline): SNHLY, FYNNEI. CDR3 length: 16 residues. The chain's CDR3 is CASSGPPQKRTDTQYF. The CDR3 bases are TGTGCCAGCAGTGGACCCCCGCAAAAGCGCACAGATACGCAGTATTTT.

The chain combines TRBV6-4 with TRBJ2-1, with D hard to call. The CDR3 is 12 residues long. In germline, CDR1 is MRHNA, CDR2 SNTAGT. Trimming took off 3 bases at V and 7 bases at J, with 7 bases between the two ends. The DNA of the CDR3 is TGTGCCAGCAGTGAAGGACCGAATGAGCAGTTCTTC. Translating gives CASSEGPNEQFF.

This clone was seen repeatedly, ten times or more. The CDR3 DNA sequence: TGTGCCTCAAGGACAGCATGGTACGAGCAGTACTTC. Encoded protein: CASRTAWYEQYF. This chain connects TRBV30 to TRBJ2-7; possible D gene TRBD1, 6 bases. Trimming removed 7 bases from V and 4 bases from J, with 14 bases in between. This CDR3 has 12 amino acids. Per the germline V gene, CDR1 is GTSNPN and CDR2 is SVGIG (reference sequence).

V is TRBV7-9 and J is TRBJ1-2; 8 bases match TRBD1. V lost 5 bases to trimming and J lost 4 bases; unmatched junction nucleotides: 12. Germline V gene sequence: CDR1 SEHNR, CDR2 FQNEAQ (reference sequence). The CDR3 has 16 residues. CDR3 in DNA: TGTGCCAGCAGCCCCGCAACAGGGGGAGAAGGCTATGGCTACACCTTC. This translates into CASSPATGGEGYGYTF. The full variable domain, in which reference TRBV7-9 and TRBJ1-2 provide the parts outside the CDR3, is DTGVSQNPRHKITKRGQNVTFRCDPISEHNRLYWYRQTLGQGPEFLTYFQNEAQLEKSRLLSDRFSAERPKGSFSTLEIQRTEQGDSAMYLCASSPATGGEGYGYTFGSGTRLTVV.

This chain links TRBV28 with TRBJ1-2, with 7 bases matching TRBD1. J gave up 8 bases and V 5 bases, and 11 bases lay outside the gene matches. Per the germline V gene, CDR1 is MDHEN and CDR2 is SYDVKM. This CDR3 comprises 14 residues. The CDR3 bases are TGTGCCAGCAGTATGGACAGGCCCAAGGGGGGCTACACCTTC. It is translated as CASSMDRPKGGYTF.

This clone has just a few counts. This chain connects TRBV9 to TRBJ1-1, with D uncertain. V was clipped by 2 bases and J by 0 bases, with 5 bases between them. CDR3 length equals 13 residues. Looked up from germline, CDR1 is SGDLS and CDR2 is YYNGEE. CDR3 loop: CASSVDLNTEAFF. The CDR3 DNA follows: TGTGCCAGCAGCGTGGATCTGAACACTGAAGCTTTCTTT.

The sample holds a few counts of this clone. CDR3 sequence reads: CASSHTPWGNTGELFF. The CDR3 nucleotides read TGTGCCAGCAGTCATACTCCTTGGGGAAACACCGGGGAGCTGTTTTTT. The chain carries TRBV7-7 and TRBJ2-2; D unclear. Germline values: CDR1 SSHAT, CDR2 FNYEAQ (reference sequence). Trimming removed 6 bases at V and 2 bases at J, with 16 bases between. This CDR3 has 16 residues. The full variable domain, rest sourced from reference TRBV7-7 and TRBJ2-2, is GAGVSQSPRYKVTKRGQDVTLRCDPISSHATLYWYQQALGQGPEFLTYFNYEAQPDKSGLPSDRFSAERPEGSISTLTIQRTEQRDSAMYRCASSHTPWGNTGELFFGEGSRLTVL.

This chain links TRBV7-3 with TRBJ1-2; possible D gene TRBD1, 5 bases. Germline CDR1 is SGHTA and CDR2 is FQGTGA. V lost 5 bases and J 4 bases, leaving 11 bases between the germline ends. This CDR3 region has 13 residues. DNA for the CDR3: TGTGCCAGCAGCCCGGGACTTCGCTATGGCTACACCTTC. Translating gives CASSPGLRYGYTF. Based on the CDR3 plus reference TRBV7-3 and TRBJ1-2, the full variable domain is GAGVSQTPSNKVTEKGKYVELRCDPISGHTALYWYRQSLGQGPEFLIYFQGTGAADDSGLPNDRFFAVRPEGSVSTLKIQRTERGDSAVYLCASSPGLRYGYTFGSGTRLTVV.

CDR3: CASSTRVGSNTEAFF. The CDR3, as DNA: TGTGCCAGCAGCACCAGGGTAGGGTCGAACACTGAAGCTTTCTTT. This chain joins TRBV9 and TRBJ1-1, with D perhaps TRBD1 (5 bases). The germline V gene encodes CDR1 SGDLS and CDR2 YYNGEE. Trimming cost V 4 bases and J 1 base, with 14 bases left between them. The length of the CDR3 is 15 residues.

The chain employs TRBV5-1 and TRBJ2-1; 11 bases map to TRBD2. V was pared by 7 bases and J by 7 bases, with 10 bases of the junction left unmatched. The germline CDR1 and CDR2 sequences are SGHRS and YFSETQ. The CDR3 has 15 amino acids. The CDR3 coding sequence is TGCGCCAGCCGAATAGCGGGAGGGCCGTTGAATGAGCAGTTCTTC. It codes for CASRIAGGPLNEQFF.

V gene TRBV6-1 combines with J gene TRBJ1-1; weak D call: TRBD1 (6 bases). The CDR3 has 14 residues. Germline loops: CDR1 MNHNS, CDR2 SASEGT. Trimming removed 5 bases from V and 4 bases from J, with 14 bases in between. The CDR3 loop is CASSKTRGVTEAFF. CDR3 nucleotides: TGTGCCAGCAGTAAAACCAGGGGAGTCACTGAAGCTTTCTTT.

This clone was counted a few times. V gene TRBV28 combines with J gene TRBJ1-1; weak D call: TRBD1 (6 bases). The CDR3 spans 15 residues. CDR1 and CDR2 (germline): MDHEN, SYDVKM. V shed 2 bases and J shed 3 bases, with 13 bases lying between them. The CDR3 is CASSLGGRWDTEAFF. The CDR3 bases are TGTGCCAGCAGTTTAGGGGGCAGGTGGGACACTGAAGCTTTCTTT. Full variable domain (outside the CDR3, taken from reference TRBV28 and TRBJ1-1): DVKVTQSSRYLVKRTGEKVFLECVQDMDHENMFWYRQDPGLGLRLIYFSYDVKMKEKGDIPEGYSVSREKKERFSLILESASTNQTSMYLCASSLGGRWDTEAFFGQGTRLTVV.